This TCR beta chain was obtained from a study of a mutant IDH1 vaccine in newly diagnosed glioma. As for the study in general: Vaccines were begun 4-6 weeks after radiotherapy alone, or with temozolomide cycles. Prior therapy was radiotherapy, temozolomide, or both; most received both.

Assay: immunoSEQ multiplex PCR; the TCRdb copy retains only in-frame clones and omits some. The repertoire consists of 120,000 or so clones, with 80% occurring once and the leading ten covering 5.5%. Regarding the study as a whole: Immune responses induced by vaccination arose in about 93% of the patients.

This CDR3 is 16 amino acids long. Germline-derived CDR1 and CDR2 are LGHNA and YSLEER. V shed 2 bases and J shed 8 bases, with 19 bases lying between them. Indicated time point: week 11, during vaccination. With topical imiquimod, each dose of the vaccine consisted of 300 ug of mutant IDH1 20-mer peptide. In every donor, the tumor was a new WHO grade 3 or 4 IDH1-mutant, ATRX-lost astrocytoma. In regard to this clone: No antigen is known for it.

The source material was PBMCs, sampled from a glioma patient whose treatment included an IDH1 peptide vaccine. The gene calls are TRBV4-3 and TRBJ2-1; D gene unclear. The TCR originated in a middle-aged man with glioma. CDR3 in DNA: TGCGCCAGCAGCCAACAGCTTAGTTCCCGAAATGATGAGCAGTTCTTC. This codes for CASSQQLSSRNDEQFF.